What follows is one T cell receptor beta chain and its context. Antigen specificity is unknown. Libraries were made from RNA as TCR cDNA, using a modified protocol. TCRdb reanalysed the 5' RACE reads using MiXCR and keeps one entry per CDR3 protein. In the table there are about 370,000 distinct CDR3 sequences, roughly 30% of which are singletons. The data stem from a study of identical twins' blood T cells. Study conclusions and caveats: V gene usage reportedly matched far better within twin pairs than unrelated donors.

Donors were six healthy women in three monozygous twin pairs. V lost 9 bases and J lost 7, with 4 bases in between. The CDR3 loop spans 9 amino acids. Sequenced sample: PBMCs. This receptor was identified in a woman aged 18-49 years in good health. This rearrangement joins TRBV23-1 to TRBJ1-5, with no clear D. TRBV23-1 is reported as an ORF; its role is uncertain. CDR3 region: CASRQPQHF. The CDR3 DNA is TGCGCCAGTCGGCAGCCCCAGCATTTT.